The rows below give T cell receptor beta chains drawn from one sample of a study of vaccination and CD4 T cells after COVID-19. MiXCR was run by TCRdb on the PCR reads, yielding one entry per CDR3 protein. Of 9,500 to 15,000 distinct CDR3 sequences listed, around 50% were seen once; the top ten hold about 21%. These receptors' antigens are unknown. The source material was CD4+ T cells from blood, cultured in vitro. The receptors were gathered from a human donor who had recovered from COVID-19. Each CDR3 is given with its conserved first and last residue. The D gene is left open where the match is weak.

D: TRBD2
V: TRBV20-1
CDR3: CSAGTSGNYEQYF

D: NA
V: TRBV6-1
CDR3: CASSSGQVNQPQHF

D: NA
V: TRBV27
CDR3: CASSLVGLGATDTQYF

D: NA
V: TRBV5-1
CDR3: CASSLSPGASGANVLTF

D: TRBD1
V: TRBV20-1
CDR3: CSASWGQATYEQYF

D: TRBD1
V: TRBV30
CDR3: CAWTPRGRLPTEAFF

D: NA
V: TRBV4-2
CDR3: CASSQSRDYYGYTF

D: NA
V: TRBV7-9
CDR3: CASRSAGETQYF

D: NA
V: TRBV4-1
CDR3: CASSQGKALQRNQPQHF

D: TRBD2
V: TRBV20-1
CDR3: CSARWSTSGSQETQYF

D: NA
V: TRBV21-1
CDR3: CASSKAPLAGAPETQYF

D: NA
V: TRBV27
CDR3: CASSVTGPYEQYF

D: NA
V: TRBV5-4
CDR3: CASSLRLGADTEAFF

D: NA
V: TRBV6-1
CDR3: CASGAFSGLHNEQFF

D: NA
V: TRBV11-2
CDR3: CASSLRVGGTFF

D: TRBD2
V: TRBV11-3
CDR3: CASSSALAGGPTGELFF

D: TRBD1
V: TRBV2
CDR3: CASRDPTGPGSPLHF

D: TRBD2
V: TRBV27
CDR3: CASFKPAGGGGVYEQYF

D: NA
V: TRBV7-9
CDR3: CASRASNTEAFF

D: NA
V: TRBV12-3/TRBV12-4
CDR3: CASRWLAGDSPLHF

D: TRBD1
V: TRBV20-1
CDR3: CSARGTTGADTEAFF

D: TRBD1
V: TRBV20-1
CDR3: CSAQTGGIGNEQFF

D: TRBD2
V: TRBV5-1
CDR3: CASSLSSGTDTQYF

D: NA
V: TRBV5-4
CDR3: CASSHGQNTNYGYTF

D: TRBD1
V: TRBV7-7
CDR3: CASSPITGGRTGELFF

D: NA
V: TRBV27
CDR3: CASGRSNEQYF

D: NA
V: TRBV20-1
CDR3: CSAKTATLNTGELFF

D: NA
V: TRBV28
CDR3: CASSRGGTRLIYGYTF

D: NA
V: TRBV7-8
CDR3: CASSSQPATGQDTQYF

D: TRBD2
V: TRBV7-3
CDR3: CASSSQGGETQYF

D: NA
V: TRBV5-1
CDR3: CASSLSARANTGELFF

D: NA
V: TRBV5-6
CDR3: CASSLSAGTIYSNQPQHF

D: NA
V: TRBV6-1
CDR3: CASSTPGSYYGYTF

D: TRBD2
V: TRBV6-1
CDR3: CASTRTSGSYPNEQFF

D: TRBD2
V: TRBV6-5
CDR3: CASSYSGGRADYNEQFF

D: TRBD2
V: TRBV20-1
CDR3: CSARQPGTSGNNEQFF

D: TRBD1
V: TRBV27
CDR3: CASSSMGTGVYEQYF

D: NA
V: TRBV5-1
CDR3: CASSPDGQGNSPLHF

D: NA
V: TRBV7-2
CDR3: CASSLVGLRQPQHF

D: NA
V: TRBV15
CDR3: CATSPRNAWNLNEQFF

D: NA
V: TRBV6-1
CDR3: CASTLGDELETQYF